Below, 13 T cell receptor beta chains from the same sample are listed, as sequenced in a study of identical twins (dated by TCRdb to the mid-2010s). The library was prepared using 5' RACE. For sequencing, an Illumina HiSeq 2000 was employed. Using fastp at Q25 and MiXCR, TCRdb reprocessed the public reads and kept productive beta chains. Rows matching on CDR3 protein sequence are summarized as one entry with the most common DNA and genes. The sample has 240,000 or so distinct CDR3 sequences on record, roughly 10% of them singletons. In total, the top ten clones hold 8% to 10% of the sample. Sample: memory T cells sorted from blood. The meaning of the sample's cell subset or site label: CD45RO+ enriched T cells. All receptors come from a man in his fifties or sixties in good health.

This clonotype was seen a handful of times. The rearrangement uses TRBV20-1 and TRBJ2-3; D is perhaps TRBD2 (5 bases). The CDR3 consists of 14 residues. Germline V lookup: CDR1 DFQATT, CDR2 SNEGSKA (reference sequence). Trimming took 1 base from V and 0 from J, leaving 8 bases between them. For the CDR3, the DNA is TGCAGTGCTAGAGTTCGGGGTAGCACAGATACGCAGTATTTT. Translated: CSARVRGSTDTQYF.

This clonotype came up many times. This chain uses TRBV20-1 with TRBJ2-7; 14 bases are a match to TRBD2. Trimming at V came to 4 bases and at J to 0 bases, leaving 2 bases not matched to a gene. Germline lookup yields CDR1 DFQATT and CDR2 SNEGSKA (reference sequence). This CDR3 has 15 amino acids. CDR3 in amino acids: CSAIGTSGSSYEQYF. CDR3 bases: TGCAGTGCTATAGGGACTAGCGGGAGCTCCTACGAGCAGTACTTC.

As regards this clonotype: This may be a read error, as it is one base from a much larger clone. The rearrangement links TRBV7-9 to TRBJ2-1; D possibly corresponds to TRBD2 (5 bases). Germline values: CDR1 SEHNR, CDR2 FQNEAQ (reference sequence). The germline V and J ends were trimmed by 0 bases and 9 bases, with 12 bases remaining between them. CDR3 size: 14 residues. CDR3 sequence reads: CASSLAEFGLEQFF. CDR3 bases: TGTGCCAGCAGCTTAGCAGAGTTTGGACTTGAGCAGTTCTTC.

This clonotype was recorded at least ten times. One end of the junction fails to match germline, which may point to a read error. V usage is TRBV7-7 and J usage is TRBJ2-3, with 10 bases identical to TRBD2. CDR1 SSHAT and CDR2 FNYEAQ come from the germline V gene (reference sequence). The CDR3 runs to 15 residues. The DNA of the CDR3 is TGTGCTAGCAGCACCGGGACTAGCGCATCAGATACGCAGTATTTT. Its translation: CASSTGTSASDTQYF.

The rearrangement uses TRBV12-3 or TRBV12-4 and TRBJ2-6; no clear D. The CDR3 loop spans 13 amino acids. V gave up 2 bases and J gave up 4 bases, with 3 bases separating them. CDR3 in DNA: TGTGCCAGCAGTTTAATGGGGGCCAACGTCCTGACTTTC. This sequence encodes CASSLMGANVLTF.

This chain uses TRBV6-1 with TRBJ2-5, with unresolved D. The CDR3 spans 13 residues. CDR1 MNHNS and CDR2 SASEGT come from the germline V gene. The germline V and J ends were trimmed by 5 bases and 5 bases, with 12 bases remaining between them. The CDR3 sequence is CASSPDSGETQYF. CDR3 sequence (DNA): TGTGCCAGCAGTCCCGACTCGGGTGAGACCCAGTACTTC.

The chain links TRBV4-2 to TRBJ1-5; D uncertain. The CDR3 consists of 14 residues. The V and J ends lost 0 bases and 4 bases respectively, with 7 bases between them. Germline loops: CDR1 LGHNA, CDR2 YNFKEQ. Here the CDR3 DNA reads TGTGCCAGCAGCCAAGACTCGGGTAATCAGCCCCAGCATTTT. This sequence encodes CASSQDSGNQPQHF.

In its sample, this clonotype was seen a few times. The J gene is TRBJ2-5, the V gene TRBV7-8, with 7 bases identical to TRBD1. V lost 5 bases and J lost 7; bases outside the gene matches: 10. This CDR3 contains 14 residues. Germline V gene lookup returns CDR1 SGHVS and CDR2 FQNEAQ. This chain's CDR3 is CASSATGARGTQYF. Written as DNA, the CDR3 is TGTGCCAGCAGCGCTACAGGGGCGAGGGGGACCCAGTACTTC.

The chain employs TRBV29-1 and TRBJ1-1, with 7 bases lining up with TRBD1. From germline, CDR1 is SQVTM and CDR2 ANQGSEA. This CDR3 has 12 amino acids. V dropped 7 bases and J dropped 11; count of bases not matched to a gene: 13. The CDR3 region is CSGSGQGGFAFF. The CDR3 DNA is TGCAGCGGCTCAGGCCAGGGGGGTTTCGCTTTCTTT.

Note on this clonotype: This may be a read error: a much more frequent sequence differs by one nucleotide. This chain links TRBV4-2 with TRBJ2-2; TRBD2 might be the D (5 bases). This CDR3 has 17 residues. Germline V gene data show CDR1 as LGHNA and CDR2 as YNFKEQ. The CDR3 sequence is CASSQEVWTRNTGELSF. In DNA form, the CDR3 reads TGTGCCAGCAGCCAAGAGGTGTGGACGAGGAACACCGGGGAGCTGTCTTTT.

This rearrangement joins TRBV27 to TRBJ1-1, with D possibly matching TRBD1 (6 bases). Germline V CDR1 and CDR2: MNHEY, SMNVEV (reference sequence). There are 16 residues in the CDR3. V shed 4 bases and J shed 0 bases, with 15 bases lying between them. CDR3 in DNA: TGTGCCAGCAGTTCATGGCGCGACAGGATGAACACTGAAGCTTTCTTT. Amino acids: CASSSWRDRMNTEAFF.

The chain has TRBV4-3 and TRBJ2-2; a weak D match, TRBD1 (5 bases). V dropped 2 bases and J dropped 4 bases, with 11 bases sitting between them. Germline V gene data show CDR1 as LGHNA and CDR2 as YSLEER. The CDR3 has 15 amino acids. CDR3: CASSQRPGSTGELFF. Here the CDR3 DNA reads TGCGCCAGCAGCCAACGACCAGGGTCCACCGGGGAGCTGTTTTTT.

This chain connects TRBV7-9 to TRBJ2-1; D unclear. The germline V gene encodes CDR1 SEHNR and CDR2 FQNEAQ (reference sequence). V gave up 5 bases and J gave up 4 bases, with 18 bases separating them. This CDR3 spans 16 amino acids. CDR3 loop: CASSPIGPSLYNEQFF. The CDR3 DNA follows: TGTGCCAGCAGCCCCATCGGGCCGAGCCTATACAATGAGCAGTTCTTC.